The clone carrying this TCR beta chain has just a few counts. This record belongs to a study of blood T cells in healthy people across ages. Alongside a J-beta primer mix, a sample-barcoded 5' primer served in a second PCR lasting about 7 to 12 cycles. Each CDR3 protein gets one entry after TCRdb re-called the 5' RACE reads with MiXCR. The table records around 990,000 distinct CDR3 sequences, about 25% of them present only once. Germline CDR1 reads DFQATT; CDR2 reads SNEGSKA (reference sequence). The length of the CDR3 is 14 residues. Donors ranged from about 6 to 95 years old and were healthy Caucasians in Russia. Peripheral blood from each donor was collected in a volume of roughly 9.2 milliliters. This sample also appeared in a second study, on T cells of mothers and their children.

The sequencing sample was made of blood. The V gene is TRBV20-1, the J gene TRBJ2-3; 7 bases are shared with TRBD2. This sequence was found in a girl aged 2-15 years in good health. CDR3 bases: TGCAGCATTAGGGAGGGGACGATGGAAGATACGCAGTATTTT. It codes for CSIREGTMEDTQYF.